These T cell receptor beta chains were read from a single sample in a study of OX40 agonist ivuxolimab in advanced cancers. The data were produced by immunoSEQ multiplex PCR, yet TCRdb's version contains in-frame clones alone and is incomplete. The data hold about 62,000 clones, with around 79% observed a single time. The specimen was CD4+ or CD8+ T cells sorted from blood, collected in a trial of the OX40 agonist ivuxolimab. These receptors came from an adult with an advanced solid tumor such as melanoma, head and neck, liver or kidney cancer. The CDR3 runs from the conserved cysteine through the conserved F or W. D genes are given only for firm matches. Size is omitted from some rows. Given values are once, few, many or a class for expanded clones.

j_call	clone_size	d_call	v_call	cdr3_aa	cdr3_nt
TRBJ2-7	-	-	TRBV7-9	CASSAPTGWSSYEQYF	TGTGCCAGCAGCGCACCGACTGGGTGGAGCTCCTACGAGCAGTACTTC
TRBJ1-5	-	-	TRBV28	CASRPPGGQPQHF	TGTGCCAGCCGTCCACCCGGGGGTCAGCCCCAGCATTTT
TRBJ1-2	few	TRBD1	TRBV10-1	CASTWTGANYGYTF	TGCGCCAGCACCTGGACAGGGGCTAACTATGGCTACACCTTC
TRBJ2-1	-	TRBD1	TRBV4-1	CASSRSGTGQIYNEQFF	TGCGCCAGCAGCCGCTCTGGAACGGGACAGATTTACAATGAGCAGTTCTTC
TRBJ2-1	-	TRBD2	TRBV9	CASSIAGSSYNEQFF	TGTGCCAGCAGCATAGCGGGTAGCTCCTACAATGAGCAGTTCTTC
TRBJ2-2	once	-	TRBV6-5	CASSPLGAGTGELFF	TGTGCCAGCAGCCCCCTTGGGGCGGGAACCGGGGAGCTGTTTTTT
TRBJ2-1	-	TRBD1	TRBV10-2	CASISGTGANEQFF	TGCGCCAGCATCTCCGGGACAGGGGCCAATGAGCAGTTCTTC
TRBJ2-7	-	-	TRBV9	CASSVASNIGMTGTRYYEQYF	TGTGCCAGCAGCGTAGCGTCCAATATTGGGATGACCGGGACGCGATACTACGAGCAGTACTTC
TRBJ2-1	-	-	TRBV5-1	CASSFSQGMGVLEQFF	TGCGCCAGCAGCTTTTCTCAGGGTATGGGGGTCTTGGAGCAGTTCTTC
TRBJ1-4	-	TRBD1	TRBV7-9	CASGGDRRNEKLFF	TGTGCCAGCGGGGGGGACAGGAGAAATGAAAAACTGTTTTTT
TRBJ2-7	-	-	TRBV5-5	CASSPRTDYKQYF	TGTGCCAGCAGCCCCCGGACTGACTACAAGCAGTACTTC
TRBJ2-1	-	-	TRBV19	CASSIVLLAYTYNEQFF	TGTGCCAGTAGTATTGTGCTCCTAGCATATACCTACAATGAGCAGTTCTTC
TRBJ2-7	few	TRBD1	TRBV30	CAWSVGQGYEQYF	TGTGCCTGGAGCGTGGGACAGGGCTACGAGCAGTACTTC
TRBJ1-5	-	-	TRBV4-3	CASSQDRSNQPQHF	TGCGCCAGCAGCCAAGACAGGAGCAATCAGCCCCAGCATTTT
TRBJ1-2	-	TRBD1	TRBV5-4	CASSLQGNGYTF	TGTGCCAGCAGCTTACAGGGGAATGGCTACACCTTC
TRBJ2-7	-	-	TRBV30	CAWSGGPPGGIVTSVGSSYEQYF	TGTGCCTGGAGTGGGGGACCCCCAGGGGGCATCGTGACTAGCGTGGGGAGCTCCTACGAGCAGTACTTC